This T cell receptor beta chain was sequenced for a study of CD8 T cells in Susac syndrome. Across the whole study: Five or six sequenced Susac syndrome patients had clinically active disease, while roughly 8 were in remission. Treatment status at blood draw for the Susac syndrome patients was therapy-naive, corticosteroids, or intravenous immunoglobulin alone. Study-wide findings and caveats: TCR sequencing and HLA analysis covered a relatively small number of individuals.

Sequencing of TCR beta was undertaken in CD8+ and CD4+ T cells derived from blood. Random-hexamer reverse transcription was applied to 0.5 to 1 ug RNA. A single record per CDR3 protein comes from TCRdb applying MiXCR to the immunoSEQ multiplex PCR reads. The sample consists of 70,000 to 95,000 distinct CDR3 sequences, about 93% of them appearing once. The CDR3 extends over 14 amino acids. V was trimmed by 4 bases and J by 2 bases, leaving 11 bases between them. Worth noting for this clonotype: What it binds is not known.

The material sequenced was CD8+ T cells from PBMCs. This TCR derives from a human donor with Susac syndrome. The chain has TRBV12-3 or TRBV12-4 and TRBJ2-5; the D gene could be TRBD1 or TRBD2 (5 bases each). The CDR3 is CASSSGTQQETQYF. The CDR3 DNA follows: TGTGCCAGCAGTTCCGGGACCCAACAAGAGACCCAGTACTTC.